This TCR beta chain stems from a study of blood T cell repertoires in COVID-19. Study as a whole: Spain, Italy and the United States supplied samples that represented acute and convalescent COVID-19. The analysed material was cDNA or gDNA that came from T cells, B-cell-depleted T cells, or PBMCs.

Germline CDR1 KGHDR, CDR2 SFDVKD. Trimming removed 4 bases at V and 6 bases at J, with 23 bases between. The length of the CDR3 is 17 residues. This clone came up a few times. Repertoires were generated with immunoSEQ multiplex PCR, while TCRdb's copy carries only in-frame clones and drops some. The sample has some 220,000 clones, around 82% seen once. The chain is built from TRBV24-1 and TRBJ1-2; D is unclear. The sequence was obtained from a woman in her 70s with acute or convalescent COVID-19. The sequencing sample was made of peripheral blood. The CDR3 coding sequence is TGTGCCACCAGTGACGTACCTGTAGCGGGCGAGGTCCATGGCTACACCTTC. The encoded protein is CATSDVPVAGEVHGYTF.